One sample yielded the 2 T cell receptor beta chains listed below, sequenced in a study of blood T cell repertoires in COVID-19. Produced via immunoSEQ multiplex PCR; TCRdb's table is partial and in-frame only. The sample carries about 150,000 clones, around four fifths recorded once. Sequenced material: peripheral blood. The source is a human donor in a cohort sampled during active COVID-19.

The genes are TRBV29-1 and TRBJ2-2; 11 bases fit TRBD2. There are 16 residues in the CDR3. The germline CDR1 and CDR2 sequences are SQVTM and ANQGSEA. Germline trimming cut 0 bases from V and 6 bases from J; bases unmatched to any gene: 6. The CDR3, as DNA: TGCAGCGTTGAAGATGAAACTAGCGGGGGACCCGGGGAGCTGTTTTTT. It codes for CSVEDETSGGPGELFF.

In this sample, this clone turned up once. The rearrangement uses TRBV10-3 and TRBJ2-1, with 11 bases identical to TRBD2. The junction had 9 bases not matched to a gene; V was cut back by 10 bases and J by 7 bases. The germline V gene encodes CDR1 ENHRY and CDR2 SYGVKD. The CDR3 covers 14 residues. The DNA of the CDR3 is TGTGCCACCCATCTAGCGGGGGGTCCGAATGAGCAGTTCTTC. Translated: CATHLAGGPNEQFF.